This T cell receptor beta chain appears in the sequencing data of a study of blood T cell repertoires in COVID-19. Across the whole study: Spain, Italy and the United States supplied samples that represented acute and convalescent COVID-19. T cells, B-cell-depleted T cells, or PBMCs supplied cDNA or gDNA.

The CDR3 runs 18 residues. V lost 0 bases and J lost 2, with 17 bases in between. Germline values: CDR1 MNHNS, CDR2 SASEGT. Patients from Seattle were sampled longitudinally, starting during active infection. Source study methods: Reference gene primer amplification yielded estimated nucleated cell counts. Clones were read by immunoSEQ multiplex PCR, and TCRdb kept only the in-frame ones, dropping some. V, J and clone size derive from that table, while D and trimming were established from the DNA sequence. The sample records over 150,000 clones, more than 70% being singletons. This rearrangement joins TRBV6-1 to TRBJ1-5; no clear D gene. This TCR came from a man between 45 and 60 years old with COVID-19, enrolled during active disease. Sequenced sample: peripheral blood. CDR3 sequence reads: CASSEAHQVWPGNQPQHF. The CDR3 region has the DNA TGTGCCAGCAGTGAAGCCCACCAGGTCTGGCCGGGCAATCAGCCCCAGCATTTT.